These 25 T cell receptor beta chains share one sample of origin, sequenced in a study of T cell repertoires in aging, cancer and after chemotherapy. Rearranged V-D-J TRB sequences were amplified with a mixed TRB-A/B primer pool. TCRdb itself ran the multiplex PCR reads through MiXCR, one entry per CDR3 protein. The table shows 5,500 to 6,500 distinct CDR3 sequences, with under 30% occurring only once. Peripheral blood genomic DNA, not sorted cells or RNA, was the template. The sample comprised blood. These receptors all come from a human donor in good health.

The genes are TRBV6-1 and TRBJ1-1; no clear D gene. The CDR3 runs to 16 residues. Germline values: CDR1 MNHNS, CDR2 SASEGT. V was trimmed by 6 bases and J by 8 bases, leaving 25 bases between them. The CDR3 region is CASSPSRTALMIEAFF. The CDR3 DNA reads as TGTGCCAGCAGCCCTTCTCGTACAGCCCTCATGATCGAAGCTTTCTTT.

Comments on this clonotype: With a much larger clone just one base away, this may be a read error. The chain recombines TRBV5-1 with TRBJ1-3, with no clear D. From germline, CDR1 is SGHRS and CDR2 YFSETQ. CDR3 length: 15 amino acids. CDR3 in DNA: TGCGCCAGCGGCTTGGCCCCTGACAATGGAAACACCATATATTTT. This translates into CASGLAPDNGNTIYF.

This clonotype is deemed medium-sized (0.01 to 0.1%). The CDR3 loop is CASSPTGGKGGYTF. The DNA of the CDR3 is TGTGCCAGCAGCCCGACAGGGGGCAAGGGTGGCTACACCTTC. The rearrangement uses TRBV5-4 and TRBJ1-2; TRBD1 matches at 10 bases. The CDR3 runs 14 residues. Per germline, CDR1 SGHNT and CDR2 YYREEE (reference sequence). The V gene end was trimmed by 4 bases and the J gene end by 7 bases; junction bases not matched to a gene: 7.

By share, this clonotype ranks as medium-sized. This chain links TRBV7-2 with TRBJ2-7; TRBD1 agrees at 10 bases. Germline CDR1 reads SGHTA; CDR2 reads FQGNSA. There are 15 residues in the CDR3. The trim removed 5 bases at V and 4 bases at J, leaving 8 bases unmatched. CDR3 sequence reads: CASSPTTGGAYEQYF. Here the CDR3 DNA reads TGTGCCAGCAGCCCGACGACAGGGGGCGCTTACGAGCAGTACTTC.

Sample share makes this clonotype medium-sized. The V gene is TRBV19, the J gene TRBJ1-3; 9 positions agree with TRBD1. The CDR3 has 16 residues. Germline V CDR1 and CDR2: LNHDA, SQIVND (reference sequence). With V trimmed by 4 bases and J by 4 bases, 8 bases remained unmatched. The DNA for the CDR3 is TGTGCCAGTAGTACAACCGGGACAGGGACAGGAAACACCATATATTTT. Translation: CASSTTGTGTGNTIYF. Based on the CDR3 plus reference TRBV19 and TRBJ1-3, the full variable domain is DGGITQSPKYLFRKEGQNVTLSCEQNLNHDAMYWYRQDPGQGLRLIYYSQIVNDFQKGDIAEGYSVSREKKESFPLTVTSAQKNPTAFYLCASSTTGTGTGNTIYFGEGSWLTVV.

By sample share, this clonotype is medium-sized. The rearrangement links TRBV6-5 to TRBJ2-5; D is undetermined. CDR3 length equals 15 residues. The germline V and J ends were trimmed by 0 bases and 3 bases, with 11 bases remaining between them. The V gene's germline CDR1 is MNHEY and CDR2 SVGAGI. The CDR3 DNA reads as TGTGCCAGCAGTTACTCGTACTATCGTGAAGAGACCCAGTACTTC. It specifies CASSYSYYREETQYF.

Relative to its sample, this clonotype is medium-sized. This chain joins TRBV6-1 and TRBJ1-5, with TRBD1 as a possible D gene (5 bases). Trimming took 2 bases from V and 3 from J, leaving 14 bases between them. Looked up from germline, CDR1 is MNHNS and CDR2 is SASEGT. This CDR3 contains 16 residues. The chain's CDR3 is CASSERQITVNQPQHF. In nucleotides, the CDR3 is TGTGCCAGCAGTGAAAGACAGATTACAGTCAATCAGCCCCAGCATTTT.

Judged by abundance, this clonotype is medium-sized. The DNA of the CDR3 is TGTGCCAGCAGTGAAGCTACGGATCAGCCCCAGCATTTT. Amino acids: CASSEATDQPQHF. The J gene is TRBJ1-5, the V gene TRBV6-1; D remains unclear. V lost 0 bases and J 5 bases, leaving 5 bases between the germline ends. The germline gives CDR1 MNHNS, CDR2 SASEGT. CDR3 size: 13 residues.

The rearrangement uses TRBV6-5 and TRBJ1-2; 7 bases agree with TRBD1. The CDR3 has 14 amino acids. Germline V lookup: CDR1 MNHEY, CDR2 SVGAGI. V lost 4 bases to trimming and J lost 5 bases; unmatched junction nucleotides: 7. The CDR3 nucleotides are TGTGCCAGCAGTTCCCAGGGGGAGTGGTATGGCTACACCTTC. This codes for CASSSQGEWYGYTF.

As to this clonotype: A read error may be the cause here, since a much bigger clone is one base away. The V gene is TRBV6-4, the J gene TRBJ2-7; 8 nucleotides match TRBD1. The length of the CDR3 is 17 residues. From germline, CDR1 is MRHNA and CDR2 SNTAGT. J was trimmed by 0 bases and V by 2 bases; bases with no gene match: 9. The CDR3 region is CASSDPRGQGDSYEQYF. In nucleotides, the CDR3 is TGTGCCAGCAGTGACCCCCGAGGACAGGGCGACTCCTACGAGCAGTACTTC.

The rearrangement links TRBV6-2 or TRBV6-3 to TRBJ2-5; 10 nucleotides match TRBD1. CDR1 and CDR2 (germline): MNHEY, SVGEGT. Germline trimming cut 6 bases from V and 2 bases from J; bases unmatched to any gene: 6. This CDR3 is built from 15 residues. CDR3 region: CASREGQGIQETQYF. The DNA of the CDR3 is TGTGCCAGCAGAGAGGGACAGGGGATTCAAGAGACCCAGTACTTC.

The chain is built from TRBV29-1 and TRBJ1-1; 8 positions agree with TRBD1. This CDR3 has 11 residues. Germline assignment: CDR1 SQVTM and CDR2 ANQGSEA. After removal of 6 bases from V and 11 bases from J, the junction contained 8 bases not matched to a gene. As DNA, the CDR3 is TGCAGCGTGGACGGACAGGGCAAGGCTTTCTTT. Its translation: CSVDGQGKAFF.

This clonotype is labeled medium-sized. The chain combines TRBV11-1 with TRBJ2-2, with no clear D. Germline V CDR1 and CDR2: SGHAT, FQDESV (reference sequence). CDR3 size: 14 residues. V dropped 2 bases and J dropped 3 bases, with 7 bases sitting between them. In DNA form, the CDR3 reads TGTGCCAGCAGCTTACCTAGGTACACCGGGGAGCTGTTTTTT. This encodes CASSLPRYTGELFF.

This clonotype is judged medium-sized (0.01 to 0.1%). CDR3 in amino acids: CASGGGGESGYTF. The CDR3 nucleotides read TGTGCCAGTGGGGGGGGGGGAGAGTCTGGCTACACCTTC. This chain uses TRBV19 with TRBJ1-2; D is possibly TRBD1 (5 bases). In germline, CDR1 is LNHDA, CDR2 SQIVND (reference sequence). Trimming removed 8 bases at V and 7 bases at J, with 17 bases between. The CDR3 is 13 residues long. The full variable domain, in which reference TRBV19 and TRBJ1-2 provide the parts outside the CDR3, is DGGITQSPKYLFRKEGQNVTLSCEQNLNHDAMYWYRQDPGQGLRLIYYSQIVNDFQKGDIAEGYSVSREKKESFPLTVTSAQKNPTAFYLCASGGGGESGYTFGSGTRLTVV.

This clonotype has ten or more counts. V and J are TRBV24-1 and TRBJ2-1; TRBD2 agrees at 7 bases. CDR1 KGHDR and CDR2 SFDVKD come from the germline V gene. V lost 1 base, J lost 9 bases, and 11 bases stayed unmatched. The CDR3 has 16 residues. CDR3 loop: CATSDFRFGGSGEQFF. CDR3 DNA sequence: TGTGCCACCAGTGATTTCAGGTTCGGCGGGAGCGGTGAGCAGTTCTTC.

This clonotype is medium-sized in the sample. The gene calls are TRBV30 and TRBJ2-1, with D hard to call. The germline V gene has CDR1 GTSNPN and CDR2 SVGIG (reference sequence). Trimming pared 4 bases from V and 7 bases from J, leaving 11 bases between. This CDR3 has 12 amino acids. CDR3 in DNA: TGTGCCTGGAAGCCTGACGGGAATGAGCAGTTCTTC. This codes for CAWKPDGNEQFF.

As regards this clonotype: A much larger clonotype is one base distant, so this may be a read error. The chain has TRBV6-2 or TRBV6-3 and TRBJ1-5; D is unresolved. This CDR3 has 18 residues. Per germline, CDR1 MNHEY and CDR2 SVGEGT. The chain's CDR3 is CASSYDREGSYSDQPQHF. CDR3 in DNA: TGTGCCAGCAGTTACGATCGGGAGGGCAGTTATAGCGATCAGCCCCAGCATTTT.

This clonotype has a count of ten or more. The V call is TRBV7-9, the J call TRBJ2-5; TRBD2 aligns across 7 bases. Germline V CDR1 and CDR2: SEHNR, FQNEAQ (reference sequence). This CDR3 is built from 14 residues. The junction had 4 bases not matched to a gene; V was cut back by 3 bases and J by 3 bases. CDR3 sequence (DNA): TGTGCCAGCAGCTTGACTAGCAGTGAAGAGACCCAGTACTTC. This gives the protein CASSLTSSEETQYF.

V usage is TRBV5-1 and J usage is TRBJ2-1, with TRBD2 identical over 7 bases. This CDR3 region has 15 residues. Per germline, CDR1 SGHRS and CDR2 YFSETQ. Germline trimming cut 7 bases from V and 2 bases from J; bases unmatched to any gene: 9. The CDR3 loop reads CASHGGSGAYNEQFF. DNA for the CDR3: TGCGCCAGCCACGGTGGGAGCGGGGCCTACAATGAGCAGTTCTTC.

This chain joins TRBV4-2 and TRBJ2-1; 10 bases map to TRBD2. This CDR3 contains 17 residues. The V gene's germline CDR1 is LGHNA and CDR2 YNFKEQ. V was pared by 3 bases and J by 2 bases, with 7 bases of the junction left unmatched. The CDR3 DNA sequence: TGTGCCAGCAGCCATACCTTGGGACTAGCGACCTACAATGAGCAGTTCTTC. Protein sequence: CASSHTLGLATYNEQFF.

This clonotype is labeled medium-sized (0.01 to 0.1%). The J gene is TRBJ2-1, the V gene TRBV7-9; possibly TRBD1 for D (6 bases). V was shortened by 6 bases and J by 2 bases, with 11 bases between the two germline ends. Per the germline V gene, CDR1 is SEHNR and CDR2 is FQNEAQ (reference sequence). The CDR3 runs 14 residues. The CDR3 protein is CASRSDSAYNEQFF. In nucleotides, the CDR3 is TGTGCCAGCAGGTCGGACAGCGCCTACAATGAGCAGTTCTTC.

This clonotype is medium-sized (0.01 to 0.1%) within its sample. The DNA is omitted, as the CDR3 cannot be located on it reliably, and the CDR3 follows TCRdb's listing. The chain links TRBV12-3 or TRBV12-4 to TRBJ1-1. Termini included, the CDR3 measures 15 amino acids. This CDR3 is CASSLTFGGGTEAFF.

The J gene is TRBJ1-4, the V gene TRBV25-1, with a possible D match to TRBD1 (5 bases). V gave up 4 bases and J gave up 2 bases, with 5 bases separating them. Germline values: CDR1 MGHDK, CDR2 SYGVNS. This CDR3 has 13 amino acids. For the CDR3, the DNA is TGTGCCAGCAGTGGGGGCACTAATGAAAAACTGTTTTTT. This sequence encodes CASSGGTNEKLFF.

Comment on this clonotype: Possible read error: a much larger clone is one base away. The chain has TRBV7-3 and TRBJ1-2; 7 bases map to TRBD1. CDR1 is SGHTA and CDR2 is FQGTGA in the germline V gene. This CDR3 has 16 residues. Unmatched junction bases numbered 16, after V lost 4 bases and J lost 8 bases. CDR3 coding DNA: TGTGCCAGCAGCTCAACACCCCCCGACAGGGTGGGAGGCTACACCTTC. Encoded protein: CASSSTPPDRVGGYTF.

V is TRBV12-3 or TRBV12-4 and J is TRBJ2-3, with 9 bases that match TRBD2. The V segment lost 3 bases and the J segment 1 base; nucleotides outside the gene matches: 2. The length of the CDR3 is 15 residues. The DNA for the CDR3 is TGTGCCAGCAGTTTTGCGGGAGGGGGCACAGATACGCAGTATTTT. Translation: CASSFAGGGTDTQYF.